The count of the clone carrying this TCR beta chain is one. The antigen is unknown. The sample comes from a study of T-cell memory formation after mild COVID-19. The overall study: Most TCR clusters belonged to a single donor. Findings and caveats of the study: Detection of some responders pre-infection suggested pre-existing cross-reactive memory T cells participated. Clones that contracted clustered mainly in CM and EM if CD4+ and in EMRA if CD8+.

Libraries for TCRalpha and TCRbeta carried sample barcodes and unique molecular identifiers via 5'RACE. One entry per CDR3 protein, called by TCRdb with MiXCR from the 5' RACE reads. Here the sample spans about 150,000 distinct CDR3 sequences, over 10% being singletons. Germline loops: CDR1 SGHVS, CDR2 FQNEAQ. V gave up 3 bases and J gave up 8 bases; unmatched junction bases: 6. The CDR3 totals 14 residues. V is TRBV7-8 and J is TRBJ1-4; 7 bases fit TRBD1. The clonotype comes from a man between 18 and 29 years old who had mild COVID-19 (a few samples of this study predate the infection). Cell type and time point are not known. Sequencing was carried out using PBMCs or a T cell subset sorted from them (not recorded which). CDR3 loop: CASSLTGNSEKLFF. CDR3 nucleotides: TGTGCCAGCAGCTTGACAGGGAATTCCGAAAAACTGTTTTTT. Full variable domain (remainder filled in from reference TRBV7-8 and TRBJ1-4): GAGVSQSPRYKVAKRGQDVALRCDPISGHVSLFWYQQALGQGPEFLTYFQNEAQLDKSGLPSDRFFAERPEGSVSTLKIQRTQQEDSAVYLCASSLTGNSEKLFFGSGTQLSVL.